This T cell receptor (beta chain) was profiled in a study of blood T cell repertoires in COVID-19. V shed 0 bases, J shed 3 bases, and the junction held 7 bases outside the gene matches. There are 16 residues in the CDR3. CDR1 and CDR2 (germline): SGHNT, YYREEE (reference sequence). This table comes from immunoSEQ multiplex PCR, and its TCRdb copy is limited to in-frame clones, with some not included. The sample comprises around 190,000 clones, just under 80% of which are singletons, and 6.5% rests with the top ten. This clone is a singleton in its sample. This receptor was identified in a man in his 70s with active or convalescent COVID-19. The material sequenced was peripheral blood. The gene calls are TRBV5-4 and TRBJ1-2, with TRBD1 matching 8 bases. The CDR3 here is CASSLAQGALYYGYTF. As DNA, the CDR3 is TGTGCCAGCAGCTTGGCGCAGGGGGCGCTCTACTATGGCTACACCTTC.